Given below is one T cell receptor beta chain in context. Its antigen is unknown. Germline CDR1 and CDR2: SGHNT and YYREEE (reference sequence). This CDR3 has 14 residues. V was clipped by 4 bases and J by 0 bases, with 9 bases between them. The sample belongs to a study of cytomegalovirus exposure and HLA in healthy donors. Study-wide points: Analysis was carried out at a later point, and it linked a missense DCLRE1C variant to TCR beta V- and J-gene trimming.

With 60 Vbeta and 13 Jbeta primers, the PCR was carried out. Using immunoSEQ multiplex PCR, the repertoire was profiled, and TCRdb retains in-frame clones only, with some absent. The profile shows under 200,000 clones, 65% to 70% of them singletons. The source of this sequence is a woman aged 18-29 years in good health and CMV-seropositive. Specimen: PBMCs. V is TRBV5-4 and J is TRBJ2-3; tentatively, D is TRBD1 (5 bases). This CDR3 reads CASSRQTSTDTQYF. For the CDR3, the DNA is TGTGCCAGCAGCCGACAGACTAGCACAGATACGCAGTATTTT.